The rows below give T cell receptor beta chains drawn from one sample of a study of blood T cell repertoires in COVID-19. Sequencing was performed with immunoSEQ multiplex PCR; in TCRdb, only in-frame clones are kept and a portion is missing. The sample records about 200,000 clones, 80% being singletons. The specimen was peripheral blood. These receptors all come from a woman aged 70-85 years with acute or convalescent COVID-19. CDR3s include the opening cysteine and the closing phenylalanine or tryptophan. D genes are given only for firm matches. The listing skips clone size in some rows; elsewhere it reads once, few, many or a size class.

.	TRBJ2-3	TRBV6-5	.	CASSYGSAGPDTQYF	TGTGCCAGCAGTTACGGTTCCGCAGGGCCAGATACGCAGTATTTT
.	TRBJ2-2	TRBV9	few	CASSVAGERAGELFF	TGTGCCAGCAGCGTAGCGGGGGAGAGGGCCGGGGAGCTGTTTTTT
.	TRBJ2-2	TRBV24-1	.	CATSDPVSGELFF	TGTGCCACCAGTGATCCCGTATCCGGGGAGCTGTTTTTT
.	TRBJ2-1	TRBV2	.	CASSLSRPPYNEQFF	TGTGCCAGCAGTCTCAGCAGGCCCCCCTACAATGAGCAGTTCTTC
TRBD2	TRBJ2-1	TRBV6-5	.	CASSYVSGTYNEQFF	TGTGCCAGCAGTTACGTTAGCGGGACCTACAATGAGCAGTTCTTC
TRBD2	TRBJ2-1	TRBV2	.	CASIAGLAGATEQFF	TGTGCCAGCATCGCGGGACTAGCGGGAGCCACTGAGCAGTTCTTC
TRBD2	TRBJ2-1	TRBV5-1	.	CASSPNLAGGYNEQFF	TGCGCCAGCAGCCCAAACCTAGCGGGAGGCTACAATGAGCAGTTCTTC
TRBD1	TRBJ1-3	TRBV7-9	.	CASSLLTGTDGNTIYF	TGTGCCAGCAGCCTTCTGACAGGGACAGATGGAAACACCATATATTTT
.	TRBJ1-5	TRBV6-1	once	CASSEESGYSNQPQHF	TGTGCCAGCAGTGAAGAAAGCGGGTATAGCAATCAGCCCCAGCATTTT
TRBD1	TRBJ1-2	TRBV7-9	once	CASSFQGAGYGYTF	TGTGCCAGCAGCTTCCAGGGGGCCGGGTATGGCTACACCTTC
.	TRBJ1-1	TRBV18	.	CASSPATVNTEAFF	TGTGCCAGCTCACCGGCGACAGTGAACACTGAAGCTTTCTTT
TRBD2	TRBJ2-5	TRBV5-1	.	CASSGSTGTRMEKTQYF	TGCGCCAGCAGCGGCTCCACCGGGACTAGAATGGAGAAGACCCAGTACTTC
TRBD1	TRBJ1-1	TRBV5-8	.	CASSLTGQGAAFF	TGTGCCAGCAGCTTGACGGGACAGGGGGCGGCTTTCTTT
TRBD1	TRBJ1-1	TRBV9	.	CASSVLGTGGTEAFF	TGTGCCAGCAGCGTATTAGGGACAGGGGGCACTGAAGCTTTCTTT
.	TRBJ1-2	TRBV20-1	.	CSASSLAGSNYGYTF	TGCAGTGCTAGTTCACTAGCTGGGTCTAACTATGGCTACACCTTC
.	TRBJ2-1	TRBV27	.	CASGRDLSSYNEQFF	TGTGCCAGTGGCCGGGATTTAAGCTCCTACAATGAGCAGTTCTTC